The sequence of this T cell receptor beta chain was determined in a study of blood T cell repertoires in COVID-19. Whole-study context: Material from acute and convalescent COVID-19 was sourced from the United States, Italy and Spain.

This clone was seen once. Before being deemed recovered, Cohort 3 donors had two negative PCRs, clearance, or symptom resolution. V dropped 3 bases and J dropped 0 bases, with 3 bases sitting between them. This CDR3 comprises 13 residues. Germline assignment: CDR1 LNHNV and CDR2 YYDKDF (reference sequence). This table comes from immunoSEQ multiplex PCR, and its TCRdb copy is limited to in-frame clones, with some not included. The sample has a few hundred thousand clones, approximately 91% seen once. What was sequenced was PBMCs or T cells enriched from blood (not recorded which). This chain links TRBV15 with TRBJ1-3; D gene ambiguous. This receptor was obtained from a woman aged 40 to 50 who had recovered from COVID-19. The CDR3 here is CATSRYSGNTIYF. The CDR3 region has the DNA TGTGCCACCAGCAGGTACTCTGGAAACACCATATATTTT.